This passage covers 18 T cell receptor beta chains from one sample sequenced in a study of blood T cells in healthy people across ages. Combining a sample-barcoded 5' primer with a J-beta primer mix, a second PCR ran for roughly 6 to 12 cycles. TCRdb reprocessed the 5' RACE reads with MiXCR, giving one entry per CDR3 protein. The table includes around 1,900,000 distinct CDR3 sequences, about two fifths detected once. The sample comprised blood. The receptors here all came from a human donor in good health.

CDR3 DNA: TGTGCCAGCAGCCAAGAGTTGCGGCGGGGGCCTCACACCGAGCAGTTCTTC. Encoded protein: CASSQELRRGPHTEQFF. The chain couples TRBV4-2 to TRBJ2-1; D possibly corresponds to TRBD2 (7 bases). The CDR3 loop spans 17 amino acids. With 0 bases removed from V and 10 bases from J, the gap between germline ends came to 22 bases. Per germline, CDR1 LGHNA and CDR2 YNFKEQ.

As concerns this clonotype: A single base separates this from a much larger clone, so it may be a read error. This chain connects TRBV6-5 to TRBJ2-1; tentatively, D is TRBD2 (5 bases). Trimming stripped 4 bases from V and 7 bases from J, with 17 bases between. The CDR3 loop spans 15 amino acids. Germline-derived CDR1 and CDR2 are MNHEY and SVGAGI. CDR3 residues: CASSSRRYGGNEQFF. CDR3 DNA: TGTGCCAGCAGTTCTCGGAGGTATGGAGGTAATGAGCAGTTCTTC.

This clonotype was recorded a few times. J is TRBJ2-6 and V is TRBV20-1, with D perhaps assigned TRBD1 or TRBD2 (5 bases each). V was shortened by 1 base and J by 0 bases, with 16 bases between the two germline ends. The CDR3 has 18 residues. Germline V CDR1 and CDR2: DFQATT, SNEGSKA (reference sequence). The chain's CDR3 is CSARGGLWAVSGANVLTF. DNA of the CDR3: TGCAGTGCTAGAGGGGGGTTGTGGGCCGTCTCTGGGGCCAACGTCCTGACTTTC.

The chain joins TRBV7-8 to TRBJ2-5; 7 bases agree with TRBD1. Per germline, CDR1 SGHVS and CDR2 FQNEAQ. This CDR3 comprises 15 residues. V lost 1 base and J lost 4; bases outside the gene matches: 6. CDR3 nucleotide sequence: TGTGCCAGCAGCTTAGGTCGGACAGGAGCAGAGACCCAGTACTTC. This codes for CASSLGRTGAETQYF.

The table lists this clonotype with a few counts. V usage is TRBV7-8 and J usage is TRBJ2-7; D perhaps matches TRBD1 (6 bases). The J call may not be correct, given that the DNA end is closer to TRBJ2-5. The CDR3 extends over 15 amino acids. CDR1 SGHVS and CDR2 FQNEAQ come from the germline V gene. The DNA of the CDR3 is TGTGCCAGCAGCGTAATATGGACAGCGCAAGAGACCCAGTACTTC. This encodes CASSVIWTAQETQYF.

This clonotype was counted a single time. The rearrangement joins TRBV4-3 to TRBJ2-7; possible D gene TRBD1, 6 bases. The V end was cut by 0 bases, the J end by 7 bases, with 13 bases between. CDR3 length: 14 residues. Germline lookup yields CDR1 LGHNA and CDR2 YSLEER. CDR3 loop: CASSQEPGVGEQYF. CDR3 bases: TGCGCCAGCAGCCAAGAACCAGGGGTGGGGGAGCAGTACTTC.

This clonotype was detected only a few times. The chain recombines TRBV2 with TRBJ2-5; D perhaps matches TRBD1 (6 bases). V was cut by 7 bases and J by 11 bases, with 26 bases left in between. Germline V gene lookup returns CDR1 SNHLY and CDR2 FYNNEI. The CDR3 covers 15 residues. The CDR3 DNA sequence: TGTGCCAGCACCGACAGGTCCAGTAGGAGGTATGAGCAGTACTTC. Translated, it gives CASTDRSSRRYEQYF. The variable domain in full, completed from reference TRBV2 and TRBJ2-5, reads EPEVTQTPSHQVTQMGQEVILRCVPISNHLYFYWYRQILGQKVEFLVSFYNNEISEKSEIFDDQFSVERPDGSNFTLKIRSTKLEDSAMYFCASTDRSSRRYEQYFGPGTRLLVL.

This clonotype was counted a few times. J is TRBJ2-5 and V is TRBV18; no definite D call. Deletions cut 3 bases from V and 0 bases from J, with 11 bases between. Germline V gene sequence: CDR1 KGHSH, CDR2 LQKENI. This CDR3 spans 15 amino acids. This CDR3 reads CASSPTHSNQETQYF. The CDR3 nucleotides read TGTGCCAGCTCACCGACGCACAGTAACCAAGAGACCCAGTACTTC.

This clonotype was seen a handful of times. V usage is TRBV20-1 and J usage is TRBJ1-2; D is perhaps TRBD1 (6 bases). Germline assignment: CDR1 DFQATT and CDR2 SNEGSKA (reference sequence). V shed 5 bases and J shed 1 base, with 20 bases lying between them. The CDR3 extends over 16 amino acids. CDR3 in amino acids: CSARRYRANLNYGYTF. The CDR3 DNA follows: TGCAGTGCTCGAAGGTACAGGGCGAACCTTAACTATGGCTACACCTTC.

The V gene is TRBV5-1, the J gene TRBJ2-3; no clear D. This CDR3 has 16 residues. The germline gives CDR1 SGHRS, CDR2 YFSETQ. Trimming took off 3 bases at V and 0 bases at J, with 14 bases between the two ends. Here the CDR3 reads CASSSQLPSSTDTQYF. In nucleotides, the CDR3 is TGCGCCAGCAGCTCTCAGTTACCGTCTAGCACAGATACGCAGTATTTT.

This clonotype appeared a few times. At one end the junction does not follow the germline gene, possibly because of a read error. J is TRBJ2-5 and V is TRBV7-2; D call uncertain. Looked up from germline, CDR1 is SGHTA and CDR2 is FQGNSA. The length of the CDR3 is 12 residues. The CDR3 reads CARSRDRETQYF. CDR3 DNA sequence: TGTGCCCGCAGCCGAGATAGGGAGACCCAGTACTTC.

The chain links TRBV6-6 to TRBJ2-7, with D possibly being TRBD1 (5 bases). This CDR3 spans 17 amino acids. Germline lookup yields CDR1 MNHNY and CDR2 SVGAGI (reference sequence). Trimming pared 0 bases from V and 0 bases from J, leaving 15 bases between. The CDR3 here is CASSYSDSLFISYEQYF. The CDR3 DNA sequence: TGTGCCAGCAGTTACTCCGACAGTCTCTTCATCTCCTACGAGCAGTACTTC.

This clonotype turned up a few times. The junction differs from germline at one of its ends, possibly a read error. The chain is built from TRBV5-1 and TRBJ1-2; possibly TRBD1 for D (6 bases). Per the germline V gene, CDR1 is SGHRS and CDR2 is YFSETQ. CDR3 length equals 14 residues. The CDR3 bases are TGTGCCAGCAGTATGGCAGGGGCCCTCTATGGCTACACCTTC. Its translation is CASSMAGALYGYTF.

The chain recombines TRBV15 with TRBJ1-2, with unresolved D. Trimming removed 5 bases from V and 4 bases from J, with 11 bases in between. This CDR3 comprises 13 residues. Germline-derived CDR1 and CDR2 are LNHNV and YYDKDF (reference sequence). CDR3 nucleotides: TGTGCCACCAGCGGGTTGAGGGCCTATGGCTACACCTTC. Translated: CATSGLRAYGYTF.

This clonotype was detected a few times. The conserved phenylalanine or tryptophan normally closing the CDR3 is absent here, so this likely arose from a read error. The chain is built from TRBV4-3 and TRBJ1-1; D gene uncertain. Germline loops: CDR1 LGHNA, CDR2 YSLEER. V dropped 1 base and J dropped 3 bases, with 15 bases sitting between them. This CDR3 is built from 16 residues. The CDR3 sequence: CASSQVGSGVYTEAFS. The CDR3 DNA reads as TGCGCCAGCAGCCAAGTCGGTTCTGGGGTTTACACTGAAGCTTTCTCT.

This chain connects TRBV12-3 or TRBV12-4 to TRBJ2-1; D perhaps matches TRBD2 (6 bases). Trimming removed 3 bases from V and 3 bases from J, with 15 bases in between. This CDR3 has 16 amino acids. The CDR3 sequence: CASSFSGGAGYNEQFF. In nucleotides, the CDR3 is TGTGCCAGCAGTTTTTCCGGAGGGGCTGGCTACAATGAGCAGTTCTTC.

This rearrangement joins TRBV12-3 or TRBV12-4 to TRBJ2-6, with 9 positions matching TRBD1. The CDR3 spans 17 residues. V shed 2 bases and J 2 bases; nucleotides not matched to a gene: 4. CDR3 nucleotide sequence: TGTGCCAGCAGTTTAATCAGGGACAGGGCTGGGGCCAACGTCCTGACTTTC. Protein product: CASSLIRDRAGANVLTF.

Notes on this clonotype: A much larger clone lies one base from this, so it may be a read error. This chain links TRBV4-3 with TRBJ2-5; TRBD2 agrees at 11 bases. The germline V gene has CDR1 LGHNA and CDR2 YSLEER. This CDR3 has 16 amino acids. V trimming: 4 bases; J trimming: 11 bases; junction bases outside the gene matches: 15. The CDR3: CASSRNPSGGMDEQYF. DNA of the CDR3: TGCGCCAGCAGCCGTAATCCTAGCGGGGGGATGGATGAGCAGTACTTC.